The rows below give T cell receptor beta chains drawn from one sample of a study of blood T cell repertoires in COVID-19. The protocol was immunoSEQ multiplex PCR, while the TCRdb copy is restricted to in-frame clones and leaves out a portion. The sample has tens of thousands of clones, roughly nine tenths seen once. The sequencing input was peripheral blood. The receptors here all came from a man aged 60 to 75 with COVID-19, enrolled during active disease. Each CDR3 is given with its conserved first and last residue. Fields, in order: V gene, D gene, clone size, CDR3 length, J gene, CDR3 protein, CDR3 DNA. A D gene is named only where the DNA matches it firmly. Size is omitted from some rows. Given values are once, few, many or a class for expanded clones.

v_call: TRBV15
d_call: -
clone_size: -
cdr3_length: 13
j_call: TRBJ2-2
cdr3_aa: CATSRDTEGELFF
cdr3_nt: TGTGCCACCAGCAGAGATACTGAGGGGGAGCTGTTTTTT

v_call: TRBV10-3
d_call: TRBD2
clone_size: -
cdr3_length: 12
j_call: TRBJ2-7
cdr3_aa: CATTGREREQYF
cdr3_nt: TGTGCCACTACGGGGCGGGAGCGCGAGCAGTACTTC

v_call: TRBV28
d_call: -
clone_size: -
cdr3_length: 15
j_call: TRBJ2-5
cdr3_aa: CASKAQGDSGETQYF
cdr3_nt: TGTGCGAGCAAGGCCCAGGGCGATAGTGGGGAGACCCAGTACTTC

v_call: TRBV5-1
d_call: TRBD1
clone_size: -
cdr3_length: 19
j_call: TRBJ2-6
cdr3_aa: CASSLLGQGTITGANVLTF
cdr3_nt: TGCGCCAGCAGCTTACTTGGACAGGGAACGATCACTGGGGCCAACGTCCTGACTTTC

v_call: TRBV6-2/TRBV6-3
d_call: TRBD2
clone_size: -
cdr3_length: 16
j_call: TRBJ2-7
cdr3_aa: CASSQALAGSSYEQYF
cdr3_nt: TGTGCCAGCAGTCAAGCTCTAGCGGGGAGCTCCTACGAGCAGTACTTC

v_call: TRBV7-8
d_call: -
clone_size: -
cdr3_length: 16
j_call: TRBJ2-7
cdr3_aa: CASSFFPGGNSYEQYF
cdr3_nt: TGTGCCAGCAGCTTCTTCCCTGGGGGGAACTCCTACGAGCAGTACTTC

v_call: TRBV5-1
d_call: TRBD2
clone_size: -
cdr3_length: 14
j_call: TRBJ2-5
cdr3_aa: CASSSTSDGETQYF
cdr3_nt: TGCGCCAGCAGCTCTACTAGCGACGGAGAGACCCAGTACTTC

v_call: TRBV24-1
d_call: TRBD1
clone_size: -
cdr3_length: 15
j_call: TRBJ1-2
cdr3_aa: CATSDPGQGVYGYTF
cdr3_nt: TGTGCCACCAGTGACCCGGGACAGGGGGTCTATGGCTACACCTTC

v_call: TRBV7-9
d_call: -
clone_size: -
cdr3_length: 14
j_call: TRBJ2-1
cdr3_aa: CASSPVEPYNEQFF
cdr3_nt: TGTGCCAGCAGCCCAGTGGAGCCCTACAATGAGCAGTTCTTC

v_call: TRBV7-9
d_call: TRBD1
clone_size: -
cdr3_length: 15
j_call: TRBJ2-7
cdr3_aa: CASIQPGQMFHEQYF
cdr3_nt: TGTGCCAGCATCCAACCGGGACAGATGTTCCACGAGCAGTACTTC

v_call: TRBV19
d_call: -
clone_size: medium-sized
cdr3_length: 16
j_call: TRBJ1-5
cdr3_aa: CASSIWQGTHQGPQHF
cdr3_nt: TGTGCCAGTAGTATCTGGCAGGGGACCCATCAGGGACCCCAGCATTTT

v_call: TRBV14
d_call: -
clone_size: few
cdr3_length: 15
j_call: TRBJ1-6
cdr3_aa: CASSQDRRRNSPLHF
cdr3_nt: TGTGCCAGCAGCCAAGATCGCAGAAGAAATTCACCCCTCCACTTT

v_call: TRBV27
d_call: -
clone_size: -
cdr3_length: 16
j_call: TRBJ2-1
cdr3_aa: CASSLRGSGDYNEQFF
cdr3_nt: TGTGCCAGCAGTTTGAGGGGGAGCGGAGACTACAATGAGCAGTTCTTC

v_call: TRBV11-3
d_call: TRBD2
clone_size: once
cdr3_length: 15
j_call: TRBJ2-2
cdr3_aa: CASSPGLAVTGELFF
cdr3_nt: TGTGCCAGCAGCCCGGGACTAGCGGTCACCGGGGAGCTGTTTTTT

v_call: TRBV30
d_call: -
clone_size: -
cdr3_length: 14
j_call: TRBJ1-5
cdr3_aa: CAWSNRGGNQPQHF
cdr3_nt: TGTGCCTGGAGTAATCGCGGGGGAAATCAGCCCCAGCATTTT

v_call: TRBV5-1
d_call: -
clone_size: -
cdr3_length: 13
j_call: TRBJ2-1
cdr3_aa: CASSLLAENEQFF
cdr3_nt: TGCGCCAGCAGCTTGTTGGCGGAGAATGAGCAGTTCTTC

v_call: TRBV13
d_call: TRBD2
clone_size: few
cdr3_length: 19
j_call: TRBJ2-3
cdr3_aa: CASTSRGASGGSSTDTQYF
cdr3_nt: TGTGCCAGCACCTCCAGGGGGGCTAGCGGGGGTTCTAGCACAGATACGCAGTATTTT

v_call: TRBV5-8
d_call: -
clone_size: -
cdr3_length: 15
j_call: TRBJ2-6
cdr3_aa: CASSLLATGANVLTF
cdr3_nt: TGTGCCAGCAGCCTACTTGCTACTGGGGCCAACGTCCTGACTTTC

v_call: TRBV5-5
d_call: -
clone_size: -
cdr3_length: 15
j_call: TRBJ1-1
cdr3_aa: CASSFQVNMNTEAFF
cdr3_nt: TGTGCCAGCAGCTTCCAGGTTAACATGAACACTGAAGCTTTCTTT

v_call: TRBV30
d_call: -
clone_size: -
cdr3_length: 13
j_call: TRBJ1-1
cdr3_aa: CAWSVREDTEAFF
cdr3_nt: TGTGCCTGGAGTGTACGGGAGGACACTGAAGCTTTCTTT

v_call: TRBV28
d_call: -
clone_size: -
cdr3_length: 16
j_call: TRBJ2-2
cdr3_aa: CASSPLGQGGTGELFF
cdr3_nt: TGTGCCAGCAGTCCGCTGGGGCAGGGGGGCACCGGGGAGCTGTTTTTT

v_call: TRBV7-8
d_call: TRBD1
clone_size: -
cdr3_length: 15
j_call: TRBJ2-7
cdr3_aa: CASSAPGTGEKEQYF
cdr3_nt: TGTGCCAGCAGCGCCCCCGGGACAGGGGAGAAAGAGCAGTACTTC

v_call: TRBV27
d_call: -
clone_size: -
cdr3_length: 15
j_call: TRBJ1-5
cdr3_aa: CASSFSSGRNQPQHF
cdr3_nt: TGTGCCAGCAGTTTTAGTTCAGGGCGCAATCAGCCCCAGCATTTT

v_call: TRBV2
d_call: TRBD2
clone_size: -
cdr3_length: 17
j_call: TRBJ2-1
cdr3_aa: CASSAGLAQSSYNEQFF
cdr3_nt: TGTGCCAGCAGTGCAGGACTAGCGCAGAGCTCCTACAATGAGCAGTTCTTC

v_call: TRBV10-2
d_call: -
clone_size: -
cdr3_length: 15
j_call: TRBJ1-5
cdr3_aa: CASSEGRDSNQPQHF
cdr3_nt: TGCGCCAGCAGTGAAGGCAGGGATAGCAATCAGCCCCAGCATTTT

v_call: TRBV16
d_call: TRBD2
clone_size: -
cdr3_length: 16
j_call: TRBJ2-7
cdr3_aa: CASSQVGSGTLYEQYF
cdr3_nt: TGTGCCAGCAGCCAAGTCGGTAGCGGGACTCTCTACGAGCAGTACTTC

v_call: TRBV5-1
d_call: -
clone_size: -
cdr3_length: 15
j_call: TRBJ2-1
cdr3_aa: CASSSPWGVHNEQFF
cdr3_nt: TGCGCCAGCAGCTCCCCGTGGGGAGTCCACAATGAGCAGTTCTTC

v_call: TRBV28
d_call: TRBD1
clone_size: -
cdr3_length: 15
j_call: TRBJ1-5
cdr3_aa: CASRTGQGMDQPQHF
cdr3_nt: TGTGCCAGCAGGACGGGACAGGGGATGGACCAGCCCCAGCATTTT

v_call: TRBV30
d_call: -
clone_size: -
cdr3_length: 14
j_call: TRBJ1-3
cdr3_aa: CAWNLGASGNTIYF
cdr3_nt: TGTGCCTGGAATCTAGGGGCCTCTGGAAACACCATATATTTT

v_call: TRBV19
d_call: -
clone_size: -
cdr3_length: 14
j_call: TRBJ1-5
cdr3_aa: CASRPGFSNQPQHF
cdr3_nt: TGTGCCAGTAGACCAGGGTTTAGCAATCAGCCCCAGCATTTT

v_call: TRBV27
d_call: -
clone_size: -
cdr3_length: 13
j_call: TRBJ1-1
cdr3_aa: CASAGARVTEAFF
cdr3_nt: TGTGCCAGCGCGGGGGCCAGGGTGACTGAAGCTTTCTTT

v_call: TRBV19
d_call: -
clone_size: -
cdr3_length: 13
j_call: TRBJ2-5
cdr3_aa: CASSQAPEETQYF
cdr3_nt: TGTGCCAGTAGCCAGGCGCCGGAAGAGACCCAGTACTTC

v_call: TRBV7-8
d_call: TRBD2
clone_size: -
cdr3_length: 13
j_call: TRBJ2-7
cdr3_aa: CAIRGLVSYEQYF
cdr3_nt: TGTGCCATCCGGGGACTAGTAAGCTACGAGCAGTACTTC

v_call: TRBV20-1
d_call: -
clone_size: -
cdr3_length: 11
j_call: TRBJ2-3
cdr3_aa: CSLPRTDTQYF
cdr3_nt: TGCAGTCTCCCCCGCACAGATACGCAGTATTTT

v_call: TRBV9
d_call: TRBD2
clone_size: -
cdr3_length: 16
j_call: TRBJ2-2
cdr3_aa: CASSVAAGGEAGELFF
cdr3_nt: TGTGCCAGCAGCGTAGCCGCGGGAGGGGAGGCCGGGGAGCTGTTTTTT

v_call: TRBV5-1
d_call: -
clone_size: -
cdr3_length: 12
j_call: TRBJ2-5
cdr3_aa: CASSLLAETQYF
cdr3_nt: TGCGCCAGCAGCTTGTTAGCAGAGACCCAGTACTTC

v_call: TRBV6-5
d_call: -
clone_size: -
cdr3_length: 13
j_call: TRBJ1-1
cdr3_aa: CASKRLQNTEAFF
cdr3_nt: TGTGCCAGCAAACGACTCCAGAACACTGAAGCTTTCTTT

v_call: TRBV5-1
d_call: -
clone_size: -
cdr3_length: 14
j_call: TRBJ2-3
cdr3_aa: CASSLQVGTDTQYF
cdr3_nt: TGCGCCAGCAGCTTGCAGGTTGGCACAGATACGCAGTATTTT

v_call: TRBV5-1
d_call: -
clone_size: -
cdr3_length: 12
j_call: TRBJ2-1
cdr3_aa: CASSPGVDEQFF
cdr3_nt: TGCGCCAGCAGCCCGGGTGTCGATGAGCAGTTCTTC

v_call: TRBV5-1
d_call: TRBD1
clone_size: -
cdr3_length: 15
j_call: TRBJ2-1
cdr3_aa: CASSLGAGQGSEQFF
cdr3_nt: TGCGCCAGCAGCTTGGGGGCGGGACAGGGTTCGGAGCAGTTCTTC

v_call: TRBV13
d_call: -
clone_size: once
cdr3_length: 15
j_call: TRBJ1-1
cdr3_aa: CASILRADQWTEAFF
cdr3_nt: TGTGCCAGCATTCTGAGGGCAGACCAGTGGACTGAAGCTTTCTTT

v_call: TRBV5-1
d_call: -
clone_size: -
cdr3_length: 14
j_call: TRBJ2-7
cdr3_aa: CASSPQGSSYEQYF
cdr3_nt: TGCGCCAGCAGCCCTCAGGGGTCCTCCTACGAGCAGTACTTC

v_call: TRBV18
d_call: -
clone_size: -
cdr3_length: 17
j_call: TRBJ2-3
cdr3_aa: CASSPNIGQGKADTQYF
cdr3_nt: TGTGCCAGCTCACCAAATATAGGGCAGGGGAAAGCAGATACGCAGTATTTT

v_call: TRBV10-3
d_call: -
clone_size: -
cdr3_length: 15
j_call: TRBJ1-1
cdr3_aa: CAISGPSAANTEAFF
cdr3_nt: TGTGCCATCAGTGGCCCATCCGCGGCGAACACTGAAGCTTTCTTT